This T cell receptor (beta chain) was sequenced in a study of T-cell reconstitution after alpha-beta-depleted transplantation in children. With 0 bases removed from V and 5 bases from J, the gap between germline ends came to 9 bases. Germline V gives CDR1 KGHDR, CDR2 SFDVKD. The CDR3 runs 14 residues. During its preparation, the TCRbeta library received unique molecular identifiers. TCRdb re-called the PCR reads with MiXCR, one entry per CDR3 protein. The sample has 170,000 or so distinct CDR3 sequences, about 6.3% seen once. This clonotype was seen a few times. This sequence joins TRBV24-1 and TRBJ1-2; possibly TRBD1 for D (5 bases). Sequencing was performed on PBMCs from the stem cell graft donor, taken from the stem cell graft. This sequence originates from a human donor who donated a stem cell graft to a child with Wiskott-Aldrich syndrome. The CDR3 nucleotides are TGTGCCACCAGTGATTTGCGGGGGGGTTATGGCTACACCTTC. Protein product: CATSDLRGGYGYTF.